This T cell receptor beta chain was captured by sequencing in a study of cytomegalovirus exposure and HLA in healthy donors. PCR was performed using 60 Vbeta and 13 Jbeta primers. Libraries were prepared by immunoSEQ multiplex PCR; TCRdb keeps only in-frame clonotypes and omits some of them. The table lists under 300,000 clones, 84% of them singletons. This clone has just a few counts. This CDR3 region has 12 residues. Deletions cut 8 bases from V and 2 bases from J, with 10 bases between. Germline loops: CDR1 LNHDA, CDR2 SQIVND (reference sequence). Sequenced input: PBMCs. V gene TRBV19 combines with J gene TRBJ2-7; D may be TRBD2 (5 bases). The receptor comes from a woman aged 40 to 50 in good health and CMV-seropositive. The CDR3 is CASGGGPYEQYF. CDR3 nucleotide sequence: TGTGCCAGTGGCGGAGGCCCCTACGAGCAGTACTTC.